This T cell receptor (beta chain) comes out of a study of control samples from healthy donors and cancer patients (dated by TCRdb to 2018 to 2021). The library was built by means of the immunoSEQ multiplex PCR assay. TCRdb holds this immuneACCESS table with in-frame rearrangements only. Some clones are missing; in checked studies, unresolved V genes explain under half, and the rest has no known cause. The sample contains around 90,000 clones, more than 75% of them found a single time. The ten largest clones represent roughly 2% of the sample. The V end loses 7 bases and the J end loses 6 bases, and a stretch of 12 bases separates them. The CDR3 numbers 12 residues from cysteine through phenylalanine. Only CDR3 DNA is held: 36 bases, read in frame from base 1. From a lookup of the germline V gene (reference sequence), CDR1 and CDR2 are SEHNR and FQNEAQ. Details on this clone: Its recognized antigen is unknown. The input lacks base qualities; no much larger clone sits a single base away.

The rearranged chain carries TRBV7-9 and TRBJ1-1, with TRBD1 perhaps the D gene, on 5 matching bases. The receptor's source is a woman in her thirties or forties in good health. Sequencing was done on a sample of blood. The DNA sequence is given as TGTGCCAGCACCTTCCGGGGGGCTGAAGCTTTCTTT. The resulting protein is CASTFRGAEAFF.